This passage covers 28 T cell receptor beta chains from one sample sequenced in a study of shared T cell receptors in the human thymus. Data came from immunoSEQ multiplex PCR; TCRdb stores just in-frame clones and leaves some out. There are just under 550,000 clones in the sample; about four fifths occur only once, and more than 0.01% lies in the top ten. The same specimen was also included in a second study, on human thymus T cells.

Sequences were obtained from thymocytes. These receptors were obtained from a boy in the first two years of life with a congenital heart defect.

The CDR3 reads CASSLSPPGQHLAKNIQYF. CDR3 DNA sequence: TGTGCCAGCAGTTTATCGCCTCCTGGACAGCACCTAGCCAAAAACATTCAGTACTTC. This chain uses TRBV27 with TRBJ2-4; possibly TRBD1 for D (6 bases). The CDR3 length is 19 residues. V lost 0 bases to trimming and J lost 0 bases, with 18 bases between them. CDR1 is MNHEY and CDR2 is SMNVEV in the germline V gene (reference sequence).

This chain uses TRBV27 with TRBJ2-7, with TRBD2 matching over 7 bases. This CDR3 is built from 14 residues. The ends lost 8 bases at V and 6 bases at J; junction bases unmatched: 13. Germline CDR1 reads MNHEY; CDR2 reads SMNVEV (reference sequence). The CDR3 protein is CASGPGGGHPEQYF. CDR3 DNA: TGTGCCAGCGGCCCGGGGGGAGGGCACCCCGAGCAGTACTTC.

The sample holds one count of this clone. The chain couples TRBV7-3 to TRBJ1-1; the D gene is possibly TRBD1 (6 bases). V lost 4 bases and J 4 bases, leaving 10 bases between the germline ends. The CDR3 loop spans 13 amino acids. Germline values: CDR1 SGHTA, CDR2 FQGTGA. The CDR3 sequence is CASSSRGSTEAFF. Written as DNA, the CDR3 is TGTGCCAGCAGCTCCAGGGGCAGCACTGAAGCTTTCTTT.

The chain uses TRBV28 and TRBJ2-2; 11 bases are a match to TRBD1. CDR1 and CDR2 from the germline V gene are MDHEN and SYDVKM. The CDR3 loop spans 18 amino acids. V gave up 4 bases and J gave up 0 bases; unmatched junction bases: 7. The CDR3 DNA reads as TGTGCCAGCAGTTGCCCCCGGACAGGGGGCGCGAACACCGGGGAGCTGTTTTTT. Translated: CASSCPRTGGANTGELFF.

In this sample, this clone turned up once. The V gene is TRBV19, the J gene TRBJ2-7; TRBD2 agrees at 8 bases. V gave up 1 base and J gave up 2 bases; unmatched junction bases: 4. CDR1 LNHDA and CDR2 SQIVND come from the germline V gene (reference sequence). The CDR3 covers 15 residues. CDR3: CASSIGGRPTYEQYF. The CDR3 DNA sequence: TGTGCCAGTAGTATAGGCGGGAGGCCTACCTACGAGCAGTACTTC.

The CDR3 loop is CASSLGQVYEQYF. The DNA of the CDR3 is TGTGCCAGCAGCTTGGGACAGGTGTACGAGCAGTACTTC. The rearrangement uses TRBV5-4 and TRBJ2-7; D is perhaps TRBD1 (6 bases). The V end was cut by 0 bases, the J end by 4 bases, with 8 bases between. The V gene's germline CDR1 is SGHNT and CDR2 YYREEE (reference sequence). There are 13 residues in the CDR3.

The genes are TRBV6-1 and TRBJ1-5; maybe TRBD1 (6 bases). CDR3 length equals 15 residues. CDR1 and CDR2 from the germline V gene are MNHNS and SASEGT. The ends were cut back, 8 bases at V and 7 bases at J, with 21 bases in the middle. The CDR3 DNA reads as TGTGCCAGCCGTAGTGGACAGATCTCACGACAGCCCCAGCATTTT. It translates to CASRSGQISRQPQHF.

The rearrangement uses TRBV27 and TRBJ2-7; 7 bases are shared with TRBD1. V trimming: 6 bases; J trimming: 3 bases; junction bases outside the gene matches: 8. Germline CDR1 reads MNHEY; CDR2 reads SMNVEV (reference sequence). This CDR3 spans 14 amino acids. The CDR3: CASRENRGRYEQYF. The CDR3 DNA reads as TGTGCCAGCAGGGAGAACAGGGGTCGCTACGAGCAGTACTTC.

The chain is built from TRBV14 and TRBJ2-1; 14 nucleotides align to TRBD2. V lost 4 bases to trimming and J lost 2 bases; unmatched junction nucleotides: 4. Germline assignment: CDR1 SGHDN and CDR2 FVKESK. This CDR3 is 17 amino acids long. CDR3 in amino acids: CASSRTSGRPTYNEQFF. In nucleotides, the CDR3 is TGTGCCAGCAGCCGGACTAGCGGGAGGCCTACCTACAATGAGCAGTTCTTC.

This rearrangement joins TRBV20-1 to TRBJ1-2; D ambiguous. Deletions cut 5 bases from V and 8 bases from J, with 6 bases between. Germline CDR1 is DFQATT and CDR2 is SNEGSKA (reference sequence). The CDR3 runs to 9 residues. The CDR3, as DNA: TGCAGTGCTGAGAAAGGCTACACCTTC. Protein product: CSAEKGYTF.

The chain combines TRBV4-1 with TRBJ2-7; the D gene is possibly TRBD2 (6 bases). CDR3 length: 14 residues. Germline CDR1 is MGHRA and CDR2 is YSYEKL. Trimming shortened V by 0 bases and J by 3 bases, and 9 bases separated the two germline ends. The CDR3 DNA reads as TGCGCCAGCAGCCAAGATAGGGAGGACTACGAGCAGTACTTC. This encodes CASSQDREDYEQYF.

This chain joins TRBV5-6 and TRBJ2-7; 11 nucleotides match TRBD2. CDR1 and CDR2 (germline): SGHDT, YYEEEE. This CDR3 contains 14 residues. V was clipped by 2 bases and J by 7 bases; unmatched bases: 5. CDR3 sequence: CASSFGSGRGEQYF. CDR3 DNA: TGTGCCAGCAGCTTCGGTAGCGGGAGGGGTGAGCAGTACTTC.

This chain joins TRBV4-1 and TRBJ2-2, with 11 positions matching TRBD2. CDR1 MGHRA and CDR2 YSYEKL come from the germline V gene. The CDR3 extends over 17 amino acids. With 2 bases clipped from V and 5 bases from J, the junction kept 7 bases outside the gene matches. Written as DNA, the CDR3 is TGCGCCAGCAGCCAATCGTTTAGCGGGAGGGGGACCGGGGAGCTGTTTTTT. Translating it yields CASSQSFSGRGTGELFF.

This chain uses TRBV2 with TRBJ2-2, with 7 bases lining up with TRBD1. The germline CDR1 and CDR2 sequences are SNHLY and FYNNEI. The J segment lost 1 base and the V segment lost 11 bases, leaving 10 bases of the junction unmatched. This CDR3 is 15 amino acids long. The CDR3 reads CAGTPGGGNTGELFF. CDR3 bases: TGTGCCGGAACACCAGGGGGTGGGAACACCGGGGAGCTGTTTTTT.

V gene TRBV5-1 combines with J gene TRBJ2-3, with a weak D call TRBD2 (6 bases). V was shortened by 4 bases and J by 0 bases, with 12 bases between the two germline ends. The CDR3 is made up of 15 amino acids. In germline, CDR1 is SGHRS, CDR2 YFSETQ. The CDR3 loop reads CASSQGGPSTDTQYF. CDR3 coding DNA: TGCGCCAGCAGCCAAGGAGGGCCTAGCACAGATACGCAGTATTTT.

The chain couples TRBV2 to TRBJ2-5; D gene ambiguous. CDR3 length: 11 amino acids. V lost 3 bases to trimming and J lost 4 bases, with 3 bases between them. Germline CDR1 reads SNHLY; CDR2 reads FYNNEI. CDR3 sequence reads: CASSDRETQYF. The DNA of the CDR3 is TGTGCCAGCAGTGATAGAGAGACCCAGTACTTC.

The gene calls are TRBV19 and TRBJ2-1; 13 bases agree with TRBD2. V dropped 6 bases and J dropped 8; count of bases not matched to a gene: 7. The CDR3 spans 15 residues. Germline-derived CDR1 and CDR2 are LNHDA and SQIVND (reference sequence). The CDR3: CASSAGTSGTDEQFF. CDR3 in DNA: TGTGCCAGTAGCGCCGGGACTAGCGGGACCGATGAGCAGTTCTTC.

Note on this clone: The same CDR3 arises from other DNA sequences in this sample as well. This CDR3 is CASSLATGGAETQYF. The DNA of the CDR3 is TGCGCCAGCAGCTTGGCCACAGGGGGCGCGGAGACCCAGTACTTC. The chain employs TRBV5-1 and TRBJ2-5, with 9 positions matching TRBD1. CDR1 SGHRS and CDR2 YFSETQ come from the germline V gene. Trimming cost V 0 bases and J 5 bases; bases outside gene matches: 5. CDR3 length: 15 amino acids.

The chain joins TRBV5-4 to TRBJ1-2; 10 bases match TRBD1. V lost 1 base to trimming and J lost 2 bases; unmatched junction nucleotides: 5. CDR3 length: 16 amino acids. Germline CDR1 SGHNT, CDR2 YYREEE (reference sequence). The CDR3 here is CASSLLLTGGNYGYTF. The CDR3 nucleotides are TGTGCCAGCAGCTTGCTCTTGACAGGGGGCAACTATGGCTACACCTTC.

CDR3 DNA sequence: TGTGCCAGTAGGGGGCTTAATGAAAAACTGTTTTTT. Protein sequence: CASRGLNEKLFF. This sequence joins TRBV27 and TRBJ1-4, with 7 bases lining up with TRBD1. CDR1 MNHEY and CDR2 SMNVEV come from the germline V gene (reference sequence). Trimming took 9 bases from V and 4 from J; bases not matched to a gene: 2. The CDR3 is 12 amino acids. Drawing the rest from reference TRBV27 and TRBJ1-4, the complete variable domain is EAQVTQNPRYLITVTGKKLTVTCSQNMNHEYMSWYRQDPGLGLRQIYYSMNVEVTDKGDVPEGYKVSRKEKRNFPLILESPSPNQTSLYFCASRGLNEKLFFGSGTQLSVL.

This sequence joins TRBV2 and TRBJ2-7; 9 bases agree with TRBD1. Germline CDR1 and CDR2: SNHLY and FYNNEI. With 4 bases clipped from V and 3 bases from J, the junction kept 4 bases outside the gene matches. The CDR3 contains 14 residues. The DNA of the CDR3 is TGTGCCAGCAGTGCCGGGACAGGGTACTACGAGCAGTACTTC. Its protein is CASSAGTGYYEQYF.

V is TRBV5-4 and J is TRBJ2-1, with 9 bases aligning to TRBD2. V lost 1 base to trimming and J lost 5 bases; unmatched junction nucleotides: 10. Germline values: CDR1 SGHNT, CDR2 YYREEE (reference sequence). This CDR3 contains 17 residues. The CDR3 nucleotides read TGTGCCAGCAGCTTGATTCCCGCGGGAGGGTCGGACAATGAGCAGTTCTTC. Protein product: CASSLIPAGGSDNEQFF.

V and J are TRBV11-2 and TRBJ1-3; a weak D match, TRBD1 (5 bases). CDR1 is SGHAT, CDR2 FQNNGV, per germline. This CDR3 comprises 17 residues. Trimming stripped 2 bases from V and 0 bases from J, with 14 bases between. The CDR3 bases are TGTGCCAGCAGCTTACCGCAGGGACTGCTCTCTGGAAACACCATATATTTT. Residues: CASSLPQGLLSGNTIYF.

The chain recombines TRBV4-3 with TRBJ1-1, with TRBD1 matching 8 bases. CDR1 and CDR2 (germline): LGHNA, YSLEER. V shed 3 bases and J 1 base; nucleotides not matched to a gene: 10. CDR3 size: 17 residues. The CDR3 spells CASSHVGQGASNTEAFF. CDR3 DNA sequence: TGCGCCAGCAGCCACGTGGGGCAGGGGGCTTCGAACACTGAAGCTTTCTTT.

The V call is TRBV7-6, the J call TRBJ2-7; D possibly corresponds to TRBD2 (5 bases). This CDR3 has 14 residues. Germline assignment: CDR1 SGHVS and CDR2 FNYEAQ. V lost 3 bases and J lost 5, with 14 bases in between. The CDR3 nucleotides read TGTGCCAGCAGCTTGGAGGTCCATTCGCACGAGCAGTACTTC. Translation: CASSLEVHSHEQYF.

The chain combines TRBV11-3 with TRBJ2-1, with D perhaps TRBD1 (5 bases). The germline V and J ends were trimmed by 0 bases and 4 bases, with 10 bases remaining between them. Germline CDR1 reads SGHNT; CDR2 reads YENEEA. This CDR3 has 15 residues. CDR3 bases: TGTGCCAGCAGCTTAGATCTAAGACAGTACAATGAGCAGTTCTTC. Its protein product is CASSLDLRQYNEQFF.

The rearrangement joins TRBV19 to TRBJ2-7; 8 nucleotides line up with TRBD1. The CDR3 is 12 amino acids. With 9 bases clipped from V and 2 bases from J, the junction kept 3 bases outside the gene matches. Germline V CDR1 and CDR2: LNHDA, SQIVND (reference sequence). The CDR3 sequence is CASGQGPYEQYF. CDR3 nucleotides: TGTGCCAGCGGACAGGGTCCCTACGAGCAGTACTTC.

The chain has TRBV27 and TRBJ1-2; perhaps TRBD1 as D (5 bases). V gave up 1 base and J gave up 7 bases, with 13 bases separating them. CDR3 size: 14 residues. Germline V gene sequence: CDR1 MNHEY, CDR2 SMNVEV (reference sequence). CDR3 in amino acids: CASSLLSRGSGYTF. Written as DNA, the CDR3 is TGTGCCAGCAGTTTATTGTCCCGGGGGAGTGGCTACACCTTC.